This T cell receptor (beta chain) was recorded in a study of T-cell reconstitution after alpha-beta-depleted transplantation in children. Whole-study results and caveats: There were some patients whose high TCRbeta diversity at day 60 came from surviving recipient T cells and thymic progenitors. By one year post-transplant, T-cell counts and diversity largely arose from T cells that were newly produced. Several hundred expanded graft clones reportedly gave rise to the alpha-beta T cells present about two months after transplant.

Unique molecular identifiers were used to barcode this TCRbeta library. Using its own MiXCR run on the PCR reads, TCRdb lists one record per CDR3 protein. The sample carries some 70,000 distinct CDR3 sequences, roughly 5.2% recorded once. There are many counts of this clonotype. What it binds is not known. Germline CDR1 SGHVS, CDR2 FQNEAQ. V was shortened by 4 bases and J by 6 bases, with 12 bases between the two germline ends. The CDR3 has 14 amino acids. This TCR was sampled from a boy in the first two years of life who had a stem cell transplant for acute myeloid leukemia, so the T cells may come from the graft donor. The input for sequencing was PBMCs, mostly from graft donor cells, taken 180 days after TCRalphabeta/CD19-depleted stem cell transplant. V is TRBV7-8 and J is TRBJ2-2; D might be TRBD1 (6 bases). In DNA, the CDR3 is TGTGCCAGCAGCTCACAGGGAAACGCCGGGGAGCTGTTTTTT. It encodes CASSSQGNAGELFF.